The 28 T cell receptor beta chains below all came from one sample that was sequenced in a study of cytomegalovirus exposure and HLA in healthy donors. 13 Jbeta primers and 60 Vbeta primers were used for the PCR. Assay: immunoSEQ multiplex PCR; the TCRdb copy retains only in-frame clones and omits some. In the table there are about 240,000 clones, 80% to 85% of which are singletons. Specimen: PBMCs. Receptors originate from a woman in her sixties or seventies in good health and CMV-seropositive.

The rearrangement joins TRBV6-1 to TRBJ1-5, with TRBD1 identical over 7 bases. V shed 5 bases and J 6 bases; nucleotides not matched to a gene: 7. There are 14 residues in the CDR3. Germline V gene sequence: CDR1 MNHNS, CDR2 SASEGT. The CDR3 DNA follows: TGTGCCAGCAGTCCAGACAGGGTAGGTCAGCCCCAGCATTTT. Its protein product is CASSPDRVGQPQHF.

The rearrangement joins TRBV5-1 to TRBJ2-3; possible D gene TRBD2, 6 bases. CDR1 and CDR2 from the germline V gene are SGHRS and YFSETQ. With 5 bases removed from V and 6 bases from J, the gap between germline ends came to 19 bases. The length of the CDR3 is 15 residues. CDR3 coding DNA: TGCGCCAGCAGTCTACACGGGACTGGAGGCGATACGCAGTATTTT. As protein: CASSLHGTGGDTQYF. Variable domain in full (rest from reference TRBV5-1 and TRBJ2-3): KAGVTQTPRYLIKTRGQQVTLSCSPISGHRSVSWYQQTPGQGLQFLFEYFSETQRNKGNFPGRFSGRQFSNSRSEMNVSTLELGDSALYLCASSLHGTGGDTQYFGPGTRLTVL.

The rearrangement joins TRBV19 to TRBJ1-1; perhaps TRBD1 as D (5 bases). The CDR3 covers 13 residues. V was shortened by 7 bases and J by 7 bases, with 16 bases between the two germline ends. Germline lookup yields CDR1 LNHDA and CDR2 SQIVND (reference sequence). CDR3 coding DNA: TGTGCCAGTACCCTGGGCAGGGCGATTGAAGCTTTCTTT. Translating it yields CASTLGRAIEAFF.

The genes are TRBV11-2 and TRBJ2-7; the match to TRBD2 covers 13 bases. Unmatched junction bases numbered 9, after V lost 2 bases and J lost 2 bases. Germline CDR1 reads SGHAT; CDR2 reads FQNNGV. The CDR3 covers 18 residues. The CDR3 protein is CASSLKRTSGSWTYEQYF. The CDR3 DNA reads TGTGCCAGCAGCTTAAAACGGACTAGCGGGAGTTGGACCTACGAGCAGTACTTC. The whole variable domain, remainder taken from reference TRBV11-2 and TRBJ2-7, is EAGVAQSPRYKIIEKRQSVAFWCNPISGHATLYWYQQILGQGPKLLIQFQNNGVVDDSQLPKDRFSAERLKGVDSTLKIQPAKLEDSAVYLCASSLKRTSGSWTYEQYFGPGTRLTVT.

The chain combines TRBV27 with TRBJ2-3, with 11 nucleotides matching TRBD2. Looked up from germline, CDR1 is MNHEY and CDR2 is SMNVEV (reference sequence). This CDR3 spans 17 amino acids. V was clipped by 6 bases and J by 4 bases; unmatched bases: 12. The DNA of the CDR3 is TGTGCCAGCAGACTTGACCCCGGGACTAGCGGTCCAGATACGCAGTATTTT. The encoded protein is CASRLDPGTSGPDTQYF.

The V gene is TRBV19, the J gene TRBJ2-7, with 9 nucleotides matching TRBD1. From germline, CDR1 is LNHDA and CDR2 SQIVND (reference sequence). This CDR3 is built from 15 residues. Unmatched junction bases numbered 12, after V lost 8 bases and J lost 4 bases. In nucleotides, the CDR3 is TGTGCCAGTGCGCCGAGCCGGGACAGGGTGTACGAGCAGTACTTC. Translated: CASAPSRDRVYEQYF.

The J gene is TRBJ2-1, the V gene TRBV7-9, with D maybe TRBD2 (7 bases). The germline V and J ends were trimmed by 5 bases and 4 bases, with 15 bases remaining between them. Germline CDR1 SEHNR, CDR2 FQNEAQ (reference sequence). The length of the CDR3 is 15 residues. As DNA, the CDR3 is TGTGCCAGCAGCCTTGGGGGGGGCGCTTACAATGAGCAGTTCTTC. It yields the protein CASSLGGGAYNEQFF.

The CDR3 DNA reads TGTGCCAGCAGCGAAAGGGGAGGGGAGACCCAGTACTTC. Encoded protein: CASSERGGETQYF. J is TRBJ2-5 and V is TRBV2, with 7 bases identical to TRBD2. Germline CDR1 and CDR2: SNHLY and FYNNEI. CDR3 length equals 13 residues. Trimming at V came to 6 bases and at J to 5 bases, leaving 6 bases not matched to a gene.

For this clone: Other DNA sequences in this specimen translate into the identical CDR3. The chain has TRBV9 and TRBJ2-1, with 8 bases aligning to TRBD2. Germline V lookup: CDR1 SGDLS, CDR2 YYNGEE. The trim removed 2 bases at V and 4 bases at J, leaving 2 bases unmatched. The CDR3 length is 14 residues. The CDR3 nucleotides are TGTGCCAGCAGCGTCGGGACTAGTTACAATGAGCAGTTCTTC. Its protein product is CASSVGTSYNEQFF.

This clone appeared once. V usage is TRBV28 and J usage is TRBJ1-5, with 7 bases that match TRBD1. J lost 0 bases, V lost 1 base, and 6 bases had no gene match. This CDR3 has 17 amino acids. The germline gives CDR1 MDHEN, CDR2 SYDVKM. CDR3 loop: CASSLFRTGHSNQPQHF. CDR3 sequence (DNA): TGTGCCAGCAGTTTATTCCGGACAGGCCATAGCAATCAGCCCCAGCATTTT.

The J gene is TRBJ2-7, the V gene TRBV6-5; weak D call: TRBD1 (6 bases). Looked up from germline, CDR1 is MNHEY and CDR2 is SVGAGI. The CDR3 runs to 14 residues. Deletions cut 5 bases from V and 2 bases from J, with 13 bases between. CDR3 region: CASSKDSGPYEQYF. CDR3 bases: TGTGCCAGCAGTAAGGACAGCGGACCCTACGAGCAGTACTTC.

The chain combines TRBV6-6 with TRBJ1-5, with 7 bases aligning to TRBD1. The CDR3 length is 14 residues. J was trimmed by 2 bases and V by 6 bases; bases with no gene match: 4. Germline V gene data show CDR1 as MNHNY and CDR2 as SVGAGI (reference sequence). As DNA, the CDR3 is TGTGCCAGCAGGCCAACAGGGGGCAATCAGCCCCAGCATTTT. This codes for CASRPTGGNQPQHF.

This clone was observed a handful of times. The chain employs TRBV29-1 and TRBJ2-1, with D perhaps TRBD1 (5 bases). Germline V gives CDR1 SQVTM, CDR2 ANQGSEA. V was cut by 6 bases and J by 3 bases, with 12 bases left in between. The CDR3 sequence is 13 residues long. DNA for the CDR3: TGCAGCGTAGGACAAAGTCTCTACAATGAGCAGTTCTTC. It is translated as CSVGQSLYNEQFF.

The V and J genes are TRBV7-9 and TRBJ2-2, with 12 bases aligning to TRBD1. CDR1 and CDR2 (germline): SEHNR, FQNEAQ (reference sequence). V dropped 5 bases and J dropped 4; count of bases not matched to a gene: 8. The CDR3 is made up of 17 amino acids. This chain's CDR3 is CASSAGTGGRGTGELFF. The CDR3 DNA sequence: TGTGCCAGCAGCGCCGGGACAGGGGGCCGGGGCACCGGGGAGCTGTTTTTT.

The chain recombines TRBV7-2 with TRBJ1-2; a weak D match, TRBD1 (6 bases). This CDR3 spans 14 amino acids. Trimming removed 6 bases from V and 2 bases from J, with 13 bases in between. The germline gives CDR1 SGHTA, CDR2 FQGNSA. CDR3 region: CASSPRGGNYGYTF. The CDR3 DNA reads TGTGCCAGCAGTCCAAGGGGGGGGAACTATGGCTACACCTTC.

This clone was found a few times. V usage is TRBV7-9 and J usage is TRBJ1-1; possible D gene TRBD1, 5 bases. There are 13 residues in the CDR3. The germline V gene encodes CDR1 SEHNR and CDR2 FQNEAQ (reference sequence). V lost 1 base, J lost 4 bases, and 7 bases lay in between. The CDR3 sequence: CASSLEGPTEAFF. The CDR3 coding sequence is TGTGCCAGCAGCTTAGAGGGGCCCACTGAAGCTTTCTTT.

As concerns this clone: The same CDR3 is also encoded by other DNA sequences in this sample. The chain employs TRBV9 and TRBJ2-7, with TRBD2 identical over 8 bases. Germline values: CDR1 SGDLS, CDR2 YYNGEE. The ends lost 7 bases at V and 4 bases at J; junction bases unmatched: 13. The CDR3 is 15 amino acids. In DNA, the CDR3 is TGTGCCAGCCCTATTCGCTTAGCGGGATTATACGAGCAGTACTTC. Protein sequence: CASPIRLAGLYEQYF.

The rearrangement joins TRBV5-1 to TRBJ2-3; the match to TRBD2 covers 9 bases. V trimming: 1 base; J trimming: 4 bases; junction bases outside the gene matches: 10. The CDR3 contains 17 residues. Germline V gene sequence: CDR1 SGHRS, CDR2 YFSETQ. The CDR3 DNA reads as TGCGCCAGCAGCTTGTTGGGGGCTAGCGGGACCCCAGATACGCAGTATTTT. Encoded protein: CASSLLGASGTPDTQYF.

The chain has TRBV6-4 and TRBJ2-7, with 9 bases that match TRBD2. This CDR3 region has 16 residues. Germline V gives CDR1 MRHNA, CDR2 SNTAGT. V trimming: 4 bases; J trimming: 3 bases; junction bases outside the gene matches: 10. CDR3 bases: TGTGCCAGCAGTGCGGGGCGGGAGCGGGAGGACTACGAGCAGTACTTC. Amino acids: CASSAGREREDYEQYF.

J is TRBJ1-5 and V is TRBV28; D perhaps matches TRBD1 (5 bases). Germline CDR1 MDHEN, CDR2 SYDVKM. V lost 3 bases, J lost 6 bases, and 15 bases lay in between. The CDR3 runs to 15 residues. This CDR3 is CASSFSGPQGQPQHF. The DNA of the CDR3 is TGTGCCAGCAGTTTCAGCGGGCCTCAGGGTCAGCCCCAGCATTTT.

This chain joins TRBV27 and TRBJ1-1; 7 positions match TRBD1. V lost 6 bases to trimming and J lost 8 bases; unmatched junction nucleotides: 12. The length of the CDR3 is 14 residues. Per germline, CDR1 MNHEY and CDR2 SMNVEV (reference sequence). CDR3 nucleotides: TGTGCCAGCAGAGTGACCTACCCAGGGGGAGAAGCTTTCTTT. This translates into CASRVTYPGGEAFF.

The chain recombines TRBV7-3 with TRBJ1-1; D may be TRBD1 (5 bases). The CDR3 consists of 14 residues. V was trimmed by 1 base and J by 6 bases, leaving 12 bases between them. From germline, CDR1 is SGHTA and CDR2 FQGTGA. CDR3 in amino acids: CASSLNPGIAEAFF. Here the CDR3 DNA reads TGTGCCAGCAGCTTAAATCCAGGGATCGCTGAAGCTTTCTTT.

V is TRBV29-1 and J is TRBJ2-2; D ambiguous. The CDR3 length is 11 residues. With 3 bases removed from V and 6 bases from J, the gap between germline ends came to 5 bases. Germline values: CDR1 SQVTM, CDR2 ANQGSEA. CDR3 protein: CSVDISGELFF. The DNA of the CDR3 is TGCAGCGTTGATATCTCCGGGGAGCTGTTTTTT.

The chain employs TRBV5-1 and TRBJ2-7, with 9 bases identical to TRBD1. Looked up from germline, CDR1 is SGHRS and CDR2 is YFSETQ. The CDR3 totals 13 residues. V lost 4 bases to trimming and J lost 4 bases; unmatched junction nucleotides: 3. The CDR3: CASSLDRGYEQYF. The CDR3 DNA follows: TGCGCCAGCAGCCTAGACAGGGGGTACGAGCAGTACTTC.

J is TRBJ1-5 and V is TRBV4-2; D perhaps matches TRBD1 (5 bases). Germline V CDR1 and CDR2: LGHNA, YNFKEQ. V lost 0 bases, J lost 0 bases, and 15 bases lay in between. The CDR3 consists of 18 residues. CDR3 loop: CASSQDPLTAYSNQPQHF. In DNA, the CDR3 is TGTGCCAGCAGCCAAGACCCCCTGACAGCTTATAGCAATCAGCCCCAGCATTTT.

The chain carries TRBV18 and TRBJ1-1, with D hard to call. Trimming cost V 3 bases and J 1 base, with 9 bases left between them. The CDR3 runs 14 residues. Germline V CDR1 and CDR2: KGHSH, LQKENI. DNA for the CDR3: TGTGCCAGCTCACCTGGCAGTAAGAACACTGAAGCTTTCTTT. Its protein is CASSPGSKNTEAFF.

V gene TRBV2 combines with J gene TRBJ1-4; no definite D call. Germline CDR1 and CDR2: SNHLY and FYNNEI. The CDR3 totals 11 residues. V was shortened by 5 bases and J by 8 bases, with 6 bases between the two germline ends. CDR3 protein: CASSRGEKLFF. The CDR3 coding sequence is TGTGCCAGCAGTCGAGGGGAAAAACTGTTTTTT.

The chain joins TRBV5-1 to TRBJ1-2; 7 nucleotides match TRBD1. Germline CDR1 and CDR2: SGHRS and YFSETQ. This CDR3 is built from 12 residues. V was clipped by 0 bases and J by 8 bases; unmatched bases: 1. The CDR3 reads CASSLGQGGYTF. Written as DNA, the CDR3 is TGCGCCAGCAGCTTGGGACAGGGCGGCTACACCTTC.